The 27 T cell receptor beta chains in this list originate from one sample, sequenced in a study of T cells in Graves' hyperthyroidism and ophthalmopathy. RNA transcripts yielded amplified TCR beta CDR3 regions. First-round RT-PCR targeting the TCR CDR3 was performed with the HTBI primer set. TCRdb re-called the multiplex PCR reads through MiXCR, storing one row per CDR3 protein. The sample consists of about 760,000 distinct CDR3 sequences, 35% of them appearing once. The sample was blood. Receptors originate from a woman aged 40 to 49 with Graves' hyperthyroidism.

This clonotype was detected only once. One junction end does not reproduce the germline sequence, and a read error may be involved. The rearrangement links TRBV3-1 to TRBJ1-4; no reliable D call. Germline V lookup: CDR1 LGHDT, CDR2 YNNKEL (reference sequence). This CDR3 comprises 14 residues. CDR3 in DNA: TGTGCCAGCAGCCAAGCGGGCACTAATGAAAAACTGTCTTTT. Translated: CASSQAGTNEKLSF.

The chain combines TRBV2 with TRBJ1-2; 7 nucleotides line up with TRBD1. This CDR3 spans 15 amino acids. The germline gives CDR1 SNHLY, CDR2 FYNNEI. The trim removed 6 bases at V and 4 bases at J, leaving 11 bases unmatched. CDR3 protein: CASSPDRPTLYGYTF. The CDR3, as DNA: TGTGCCAGCAGCCCGGACAGGCCAACACTCTATGGCTACACCTTC.

The sample holds many counts of this clonotype. J is TRBJ1-4 and V is TRBV10-2; TRBD1 agrees at 11 bases. V trimming: 6 bases; J trimming: 4 bases; junction bases outside the gene matches: 7. The V gene's germline CDR1 is WSHSY and CDR2 SAAADI. This CDR3 spans 16 amino acids. CDR3 protein: CASRDGTGGFNEKLFF. The DNA for the CDR3 is TGCGCCAGCAGGGACGGGACAGGGGGATTTAATGAAAAACTGTTTTTT.

This clonotype was observed at least ten times. The chain joins TRBV7-9 to TRBJ1-2; TRBD1 matches at 9 bases. This CDR3 comprises 14 residues. Germline trimming cut 0 bases from V and 14 bases from J; bases unmatched to any gene: 10. The V gene's germline CDR1 is SEHNR and CDR2 FQNEAQ (reference sequence). The CDR3 DNA sequence: TGTGCCAGCAGCTTAGCGTACTCACAGGGGGCAATGACCTTC. Its protein product is CASSLAYSQGAMTF.

This clonotype has just a few counts. This rearrangement joins TRBV20-1 to TRBJ2-7; 8 nucleotides agree with TRBD2. The CDR3 is made up of 15 amino acids. V trimming: 0 bases; J trimming: 3 bases; junction bases outside the gene matches: 7. Germline CDR1 DFQATT, CDR2 SNEGSKA (reference sequence). CDR3 sequence (DNA): TGCAGTGCTAGAGATCGGCTAGCGGGTGGCTACGAGCAGTACTTC. Protein product: CSARDRLAGGYEQYF.

In its sample, this clonotype was seen many times. V is TRBV19 and J is TRBJ2-7, with D tentatively TRBD1 (5 bases). V shed 6 bases and J shed 2 bases, with 17 bases lying between them. The CDR3 sequence is 15 residues long. The germline gives CDR1 LNHDA, CDR2 SQIVND (reference sequence). The CDR3 DNA follows: TGTGCCAGTAGGCCCTCGAGACAGTCGACCTACGAGCAGTACTTC. The encoded protein is CASRPSRQSTYEQYF.

This chain uses TRBV9 with TRBJ2-5; 8 bases agree with TRBD2. Germline V gene sequence: CDR1 SGDLS, CDR2 YYNGEE. V gave up 3 bases and J gave up 11 bases; unmatched junction bases: 12. The length of the CDR3 is 14 residues. DNA for the CDR3: TGTGCCAGCAGCGACGGGGGGGGGGCAGATACGCAGTACTTC. Residues: CASSDGGGADTQYF.

The chain combines TRBV10-3 with TRBJ1-6, with 8 bases aligning to TRBD1. Germline CDR1 and CDR2: ENHRY and SYGVKD. The length of the CDR3 is 14 residues. With 9 bases clipped from V and 10 bases from J, the junction kept 11 bases outside the gene matches. This CDR3 is CAISLPNRGSPLHF. CDR3 DNA: TGTGCCATAAGCCTACCAAACAGGGGGTCACCCCTCCACTTT.

The chain joins TRBV29-1 to TRBJ2-5; maybe TRBD2 (5 bases). This CDR3 is 14 amino acids long. Trimming removed 8 bases at V and 3 bases at J, with 19 bases between. Germline CDR1 SQVTM, CDR2 ANQGSEA. The CDR3: CSSAASGGKETQYF. The CDR3 nucleotides are TGCAGCAGTGCCGCGAGCGGAGGAAAAGAGACCCAGTACTTC. Full variable domain (remainder filled in from reference TRBV29-1 and TRBJ2-5): SAVISQKPSRDICQRGTSLTIQCQVDSQVTMMFWYRQQPGQSLTLIATANQGSEATYESGFVIDKFPISRPNLTFSTLTVSNMSPEDSSIYLCSSAASGGKETQYFGPGTRLLVL.

This clonotype was detected ten times or more. CDR3 sequence reads: CSARDYGQGKAFF. For the CDR3, the DNA is TGCAGTGCTAGAGATTACGGACAGGGAAAGGCTTTCTTT. The V and J genes are TRBV20-1 and TRBJ1-1; 8 bases map to TRBD1. The germline gives CDR1 DFQATT, CDR2 SNEGSKA (reference sequence). V was pared by 0 bases and J by 11 bases, with 8 bases of the junction left unmatched. The CDR3 has 13 residues.

The V and J genes are TRBV12-3 or TRBV12-4 and TRBJ1-1; D remains unclear. The V end lost 5 bases, the J end lost 8 bases, and 15 bases lay between the germline ends. The CDR3 runs 13 residues. CDR3 coding DNA: TGTGCCAGCAGTATCCGTATCCGGGCCGAAGCTTTCTTT. This codes for CASSIRIRAEAFF.

This clonotype was seen many times. The chain has TRBV29-1 and TRBJ2-7; D may be TRBD2 (5 bases). The V end was cut by 3 bases, the J end by 2 bases, with 11 bases between. This CDR3 spans 13 amino acids. Germline V CDR1 and CDR2: SQVTM, ANQGSEA. CDR3 coding DNA: TGCAGCGTTGAGGCGGACGGGACCTACGAGCAGTACTTC. This sequence encodes CSVEADGTYEQYF.

This clonotype was seen many times. V usage is TRBV2 and J usage is TRBJ2-5; D is perhaps TRBD1 (5 bases). There are 16 residues in the CDR3. Germline V CDR1 and CDR2: SNHLY, FYNNEI. Trimming removed 5 bases at V and 5 bases at J, with 21 bases between. Written as DNA, the CDR3 is TGTGCCAGCAGTCCTAATCAGGGAAAGATCCTCGAGACCCAGTACTTC. Translation: CASSPNQGKILETQYF.

Many counts were recorded for this clonotype. This sequence joins TRBV7-9 and TRBJ1-2; tentatively, D is TRBD1 (5 bases). There are 13 residues in the CDR3. Trimming took 4 bases from V and 3 from J, leaving 9 bases between them. CDR1 is SEHNR and CDR2 is FQNEAQ in the germline V gene (reference sequence). CDR3 amino acids: CASSSTGYYGYTF. The CDR3 DNA is TGTGCCAGCAGCTCTACAGGATACTATGGCTACACCTTC.

A note on this clonotype: The junction differs from germline at one of its ends, possibly a read error. The genes are TRBV10-3 and TRBJ1-4; D ambiguous. The germline CDR1 and CDR2 sequences are ENHRY and SYGVKD. The CDR3 totals 15 residues. The CDR3 DNA reads as TGTGCCAGCAGTTATATAGGAGGGCTCGAGGAAAAACTGTTTTTT. Translating it yields CASSYIGGLEEKLFF.

This clonotype was counted between two and nine times. The chain carries TRBV20-1 and TRBJ1-4; TRBD1 matches 7 bases. CDR3 length: 14 residues. Germline lookup yields CDR1 DFQATT and CDR2 SNEGSKA (reference sequence). The junction had 6 bases not matched to a gene; V was cut back by 4 bases and J by 4 bases. The CDR3 bases are TGCAGTGCTAAAGGGACAGCCGATAATGAAAAACTGTTTTTT. It is translated as CSAKGTADNEKLFF.

The chain links TRBV25-1 to TRBJ2-3; either TRBD1 or TRBD2 may fit D (5 bases each). Per germline, CDR1 MGHDK and CDR2 SYGVNS. The CDR3 runs to 20 residues. Deletions cut 6 bases from V and 6 bases from J, with 34 bases between. The CDR3 protein is CASSPVIGIRDANELDTQYF. The CDR3, as DNA: TGTGCCAGCAGCCCCGTTATAGGAATCCGGGACGCTAATGAGTTGGATACGCAGTATTTT. Based on the CDR3 plus reference TRBV25-1 and TRBJ2-3, the full variable domain is EADIYQTPRYLVIGTGKKITLECSQTMGHDKMYWYQQDPGMELHLIHYSYGVNSTEKGDLSSESTVSRIRTEHFPLTLESARPSHTSQYLCASSPVIGIRDANELDTQYFGPGTRLTVL.

There are a few counts of this clonotype. The chain uses TRBV4-3 and TRBJ1-2; weak D call: TRBD1 (5 bases). Trimming removed 0 bases from V and 8 bases from J, with 19 bases in between. The CDR3 runs to 16 residues. Looked up from germline, CDR1 is LGHNA and CDR2 is YSLEER. The CDR3 DNA is TGCGCCAGCAGCCAAGAAGCTTCAGGCAGGGTCGGCGGCTACACCTTC. It translates to CASSQEASGRVGGYTF.

This clonotype was observed a handful of times. V and J are TRBV6-5 and TRBJ1-6; D is uncertain. Trimming took off 5 bases at V and 0 bases at J, with 11 bases between the two ends. Per the germline V gene, CDR1 is MNHEY and CDR2 is SVGAGI. The CDR3 is made up of 16 amino acids. The CDR3 loop is CASSPAGSSYNSPLHF. The CDR3 DNA reads TGTGCCAGCAGTCCGGCAGGCAGCTCCTATAATTCACCCCTCCACTTT.

This clonotype appeared once. It may be a read error: a sequence one base away is much more abundant. The V gene is TRBV10-3, the J gene TRBJ1-5; D gene unclear. The CDR3 is 15 residues long. V was trimmed by 6 bases and J by 5 bases, leaving 17 bases between them. The germline V gene has CDR1 ENHRY and CDR2 SYGVKD. The CDR3 DNA follows: TGTGCCATCAGGGGCGGAAGGTGGAGGGATCAGCCCCAGCATTTT. Protein: CAIRGGRWRDQPQHF.

This clonotype has a count of ten or more. The chain uses TRBV10-1 and TRBJ1-1, with D perhaps matching TRBD1 (6 bases). CDR1 is WNHNN, CDR2 SYGVQD, per germline (reference sequence). Trimming cost V 6 bases and J 7 bases, with 9 bases left between them. The length of the CDR3 is 11 residues. CDR3 region: CASRQGGEAFF. The CDR3 DNA follows: TGCGCCAGCAGACAGGGTGGTGAAGCTTTCTTT.

The CDR3 region has the DNA TGTGCCAGCAGCTCACCACAGGGAGGCTTTAATCAGCCCCAGCATTTT. It codes for CASSSPQGGFNQPQHF. This chain uses TRBV7-2 with TRBJ1-5; D perhaps matches TRBD1 (6 bases). The CDR3 is made up of 16 amino acids. V gave up 4 bases and J gave up 4 bases, with 17 bases separating them. Germline CDR1 is SGHTA and CDR2 is FQGNSA.

The chain joins TRBV7-2 to TRBJ1-1, with 10 bases identical to TRBD1. The CDR3 has 16 amino acids. V gave up 4 bases and J gave up 4 bases; unmatched junction bases: 9. Per germline, CDR1 SGHTA and CDR2 FQGNSA. CDR3 sequence: CASSWDRDRGTTEAFF. DNA for the CDR3: TGTGCCAGCAGCTGGGACCGGGACAGGGGCACCACTGAAGCTTTCTTT.

The sample holds many counts of this clonotype. The chain is built from TRBV29-1 and TRBJ1-1; D is undetermined. Between the trimmed V and J ends, which lost 4 bases and 8 bases, there was a span of 17 bases. The CDR3 totals 13 residues. The germline gives CDR1 SQVTM, CDR2 ANQGSEA. The CDR3 loop reads CSVGWPFGTEAFF. The CDR3 coding sequence is TGCAGCGTTGGATGGCCGTTCGGTACGGAAGCTTTCTTT.

This rearrangement joins TRBV15 to TRBJ1-5; no reliable D call. This CDR3 has 13 amino acids. Trimming took off 0 bases at V and 3 bases at J, with 3 bases between the two ends. Germline V gives CDR1 LNHNV, CDR2 YYDKDF (reference sequence). Here the CDR3 DNA reads TGTGCCACCAGCAGAGATCTCAATCAGCCCCAGCATTTT. Its protein is CATSRDLNQPQHF. The entire variable domain, with the rest obtained from reference TRBV15 and TRBJ1-5, is as follows: DAMVIQNPRYQVTQFGKPVTLSCSQTLNHNVMYWYQQKSSQAPKLLFHYYDKDFNNEADTPDNFQSRRPNTSFCFLDIRSPGLGDTAMYLCATSRDLNQPQHFGDGTRLSIL.

There are a few counts of this clonotype. This chain links TRBV6-1 with TRBJ2-7; possibly TRBD2 for D (6 bases). The ends were cut back, 8 bases at V and 5 bases at J, with 16 bases in the middle. The germline CDR1 and CDR2 sequences are MNHNS and SASEGT. The CDR3 runs to 13 residues. This CDR3 is CASAGHPLDEQYF. CDR3 DNA sequence: TGTGCCAGCGCGGGGCACCCTCTCGACGAGCAGTACTTC.

This clonotype was counted between two and nine times. This chain joins TRBV3-1 and TRBJ1-2; D is undetermined. Germline lookup yields CDR1 LGHDT and CDR2 YNNKEL (reference sequence). The CDR3 extends over 12 amino acids. V lost 7 bases, J lost 6 bases, and 12 bases lay in between. This chain's CDR3 is CASNLHGDGYTF. The CDR3 nucleotides are TGTGCCAGCAACCTTCACGGGGATGGCTACACCTTC.